The 5 T cell receptor beta chains reported below all come from one sample, sequenced in a study of blood T cells in healthy people across ages (dated by TCRdb to 2014 to 2015). Library method: 5' RACE. Sequenced on an Illumina HiSeq 2500. A second PCR of 7 to 11 cycles was performed with a sample-barcoded 5' primer and a J-beta primer mix. TCRdb reran the public reads through fastp at Q25 and MiXCR, keeping productive beta chains. Each CDR3 protein gets just one entry, which takes the most common genes and DNA from the rows behind it. This sample comprises some 860,000 distinct CDR3 sequences, roughly three fifths of them detected only once. Of the sample, roughly 26% is held by the ten largest clones. What was sequenced was blood. Receptors were obtained from a man in his forties in good health.

The chain's CDR3 is CATRDREAHGYTF. For the CDR3, the DNA is TGTGCCACCCGGGACAGGGAGGCGCATGGCTACACCTTC. This sequence joins TRBV24-1 and TRBJ1-2; 9 bases are a match to TRBD1. CDR3 size: 13 residues. Germline V gives CDR1 KGHDR, CDR2 SFDVKD. Losses at the gene ends were 9 bases for V and 6 bases for J; bases not matched to a gene: 7.

The V call is TRBV6-2 or TRBV6-3, the J call TRBJ1-1, with 12 positions matching TRBD1. With V trimmed by 0 bases and J by 3 bases, 11 bases remained unmatched. Per germline, CDR1 MNHEY and CDR2 SVGEGT. The CDR3 sequence is 19 residues long. This chain's CDR3 is CASSYSLGQGAASHTEAFF. In DNA, the CDR3 is TGTGCCAGCAGTTACTCCCTGGGACAGGGGGCGGCGTCCCACACTGAAGCTTTCTTT.

The chain links TRBV20-1 to TRBJ1-2; D gene uncertain. The V end was cut by 3 bases, the J end by 0 bases, with 14 bases between. CDR1 DFQATT and CDR2 SNEGSKA come from the germline V gene (reference sequence). This CDR3 contains 15 residues. The CDR3 loop is CSARDAAISNYGYTF. The CDR3 nucleotides are TGCAGTGCTAGGGATGCCGCGATCTCTAACTATGGCTACACCTTC.

The chain employs TRBV27 and TRBJ1-2; the D is unclear. Deletions cut 1 base from V and 5 bases from J, with 17 bases between. The germline gives CDR1 MNHEY, CDR2 SMNVEV (reference sequence). The CDR3 spans 16 residues. The CDR3 sequence is CASSLFRGVSEYGYTF. The DNA for the CDR3 is TGTGCCAGCAGTTTATTTCGTGGGGTTTCTGAGTATGGCTACACCTTC.

J is TRBJ1-4 and V is TRBV4-3; 7 bases match TRBD1. The germline gives CDR1 LGHNA, CDR2 YSLEER. The CDR3 extends over 15 amino acids. With V trimmed by 0 bases and J by 7 bases, 5 bases remained unmatched. The chain's CDR3 is CASSQDFRGVEKLFF. The CDR3 bases are TGCGCCAGCAGCCAAGATTTCAGGGGGGTTGAAAAACTGTTTTTT.